The source of this TCR beta chain is a study of vaccination effects on CD4 cells after COVID-19. Once cultured for approximately eleven days, the cells underwent separation to obtain CD4+ T cells. No vaccinee had earlier SARS-CoV-2 infection, and nucleocapsid antibodies were negative. In the cultures, half the medium was exchanged for IL-2 medium on days 3 and 7. Comment on this clone: The antigen remains undetermined.

The CDR3 spans 15 residues. Trimming stripped 3 bases from V and 5 bases from J, with 14 bases between. Germline CDR1 and CDR2: LNHDA and SQIVND (reference sequence). Findings and limits, study-wide: The study found marked clonal contraction of infection- and vaccine-induced clones late after vaccination. The study dataset contains few convalescent patients and includes no early post-infection timepoints.

Data came from immunoSEQ multiplex PCR; TCRdb stores just in-frame clones and leaves some out. Of approximately 58,000 clones detected, over 65% appear once; the ten largest clones hold roughly 3%. This rearrangement joins TRBV19 to TRBJ1-5; TRBD1 is a possible D gene (5 bases). Sequencing was performed on CD4+ T cells from PBMCs cultured without peptide, taken before COVID-19 vaccination. The TCR originated in a human donor who received a COVID-19 vaccine. CDR3 DNA sequence: TGTGCCAGTAGTATCCCCCCTGCGGGGCATCAGCCCCAGCATTTT. This encodes CASSIPPAGHQPQHF.